Shown below are 3 T cell receptor beta chains from a single sample sequenced in a study of technical replicates of blood from several donors. Produced via immunoSEQ multiplex PCR; TCRdb's table is partial and in-frame only. This table has tens of thousands of clones, roughly 98% appearing once. Input material: T cells isolated from PBMCs. Receptors were obtained from a human donor in good health.

The V gene is TRBV4-2, the J gene TRBJ2-5; 7 nucleotides line up with TRBD2. Germline V gene lookup returns CDR1 LGHNA and CDR2 YNFKEQ. The CDR3 length is 16 residues. V dropped 1 base and J dropped 3; count of bases not matched to a gene: 8. This chain's CDR3 is CASSQGNAGEEETQYF. The CDR3, as DNA: TGTGCCAGCAGCCAAGGTAACGCGGGAGAAGAAGAGACCCAGTACTTC.

The CDR3 bases are TGCAGCGTTGAAGTATGGAGTAGCTCTGGGGCCAACGTCCTGACTTTC. It codes for CSVEVWSSSGANVLTF. The chain uses TRBV29-1 and TRBJ2-6; D remains ambiguous. The V gene's germline CDR1 is SQVTM and CDR2 ANQGSEA. Trimming cost V 1 base and J 0 bases, with 10 bases left between them. The CDR3 is 16 residues long.

V gene TRBV29-1 combines with J gene TRBJ2-5; D might be TRBD1 (5 bases). CDR3 size: 13 residues. Trimming stripped 3 bases from V and 4 bases from J, with 12 bases between. Germline CDR1 SQVTM, CDR2 ANQGSEA. The CDR3 is CSVEGQIAETQYF. In DNA form, the CDR3 reads TGCAGCGTTGAGGGGCAGATAGCAGAGACCCAGTACTTC.